This TCR beta chain was identified during a study of T cell repertoires in aging, cancer and after chemotherapy. Study-wide results and caveats: In cancer patients, declining TCR diversity with age involved lost richness and lost evenness.

There are 19 residues in the CDR3. The germline V gene encodes CDR1 SGHVS and CDR2 FNYEAQ. J gave up 4 bases and V 5 bases, and 11 bases lay outside the gene matches. A mixed TRB-A/B primer pool amplified rearranged TRB by multiplex touch-down PCR. MiXCR, applied by TCRdb to the multiplex PCR reads, yields one record per CDR3 protein. The profile shows just under 5,000 distinct CDR3 sequences, around 33% of them singletons. TCR beta rearrangements were amplified from peripheral blood genomic DNA. As for this clonotype: No antigen is known for it.

This TCR derives from a human donor with a blood cancer. Source material: blood. This chain links TRBV7-6 with TRBJ2-2, with 15 bases lining up with TRBD2. The CDR3 DNA is TGTGCCAGCAGCCACTGGACTAGCGGGGGGGGGCACGCCACCGGGGAGCTGTTTTTT. Translating it yields CASSHWTSGGGHATGELFF.